Sequencing of this T cell receptor (beta chain) was carried out in a study of blood T cell repertoires in COVID-19. On the study more broadly: Acute and convalescent COVID-19 samples came from the United States, Italy and Spain.

Germline V gives CDR1 MNHEY, CDR2 SMNVEV (reference sequence). With 6 bases clipped from V and 4 bases from J, the junction kept 8 bases outside the gene matches. The CDR3 is made up of 14 amino acids. This table comes from immunoSEQ multiplex PCR, and its TCRdb copy is limited to in-frame clones, with some not included. The data show 150,000 or so clones, approximately 92% seen once. The sequence was collected from a middle-aged woman with acute or convalescent COVID-19. V is TRBV27 and J is TRBJ2-7; 8 nucleotides align to TRBD2. The sequenced sample consisted of peripheral blood. CDR3 protein: CASRLTSAPYEQYF. Written as DNA, the CDR3 is TGTGCCAGCAGACTGACTAGCGCTCCGTACGAGCAGTACTTC.